These 29 T cell receptor beta chains came from one sample sequenced in a study of Graves' ophthalmopathy and Graves' hyperthyroidism. RNA transcripts provided the template for amplifying TCR beta CDR3 regions. HTBI primers primed a first-round RT-PCR, and a second-round multiplex PCR followed. TCRdb processed the multiplex PCR reads anew with MiXCR; each CDR3 protein has one entry. The data hold over a million distinct CDR3 sequences, with less than 45% observed a single time. The material sequenced was peripheral blood or thyroid tissue (not recorded which). The receptors were sampled from an adult man with Graves' hyperthyroidism.

The rearrangement joins TRBV29-1 to TRBJ2-5, with TRBD1 matching 8 bases. CDR1 is SQVTM, CDR2 ANQGSEA, per germline. V trimming: 7 bases; J trimming: 3 bases; junction bases outside the gene matches: 4. This CDR3 is 12 amino acids long. The CDR3 DNA is TGCAGCGCCCAGGGGGCTGAAGAGACCCAGTACTTC. It codes for CSAQGAEETQYF.

This clonotype was found many times. The rearrangement links TRBV25-1 to TRBJ1-5; D unclear. Germline values: CDR1 MGHDK, CDR2 SYGVNS. The CDR3 covers 15 residues. V lost 5 bases and J lost 5, with 16 bases in between. The CDR3 DNA reads TGTGCCAGCAGTACCTCGGACGCCGCGGATCAGCCCCAGCATTTT. Its translation: CASSTSDAADQPQHF.

The chain combines TRBV20-1 with TRBJ1-6, with D hard to call. The V gene's germline CDR1 is DFQATT and CDR2 SNEGSKA (reference sequence). CDR3 length equals 15 residues. V was shortened by 6 bases and J by 4 bases, with 16 bases between the two germline ends. CDR3 bases: TGCAGTGCCACGGCGGACGGAGATTATAATTCACCCCTCCACTTT. This gives the protein CSATADGDYNSPLHF.

This clonotype was observed many times. The chain has TRBV9 and TRBJ1-4; D is possibly TRBD1 (5 bases). The V gene lost 2 bases and the J gene lost 3 bases, with 14 bases spanning the gap. Germline V CDR1 and CDR2: SGDLS, YYNGEE. The CDR3 extends over 16 amino acids. The CDR3: CASSVGRERSNEKLFF. In DNA form, the CDR3 reads TGTGCCAGCAGCGTGGGCAGGGAAAGGTCTAATGAAAAACTGTTTTTT. The variable domain in full, completed from reference TRBV9 and TRBJ1-4, reads DSGVTQTPKHLITATGQRVTLRCSPRSGDLSVYWYQQSLDQGLQFLIQYYNGEERAKGNILERFSAQQFPDLHSELNLSSLELGDSALYFCASSVGRERSNEKLFFGSGTQLSVL.

This clonotype showed up just a few times. The chain uses TRBV20-1 and TRBJ1-1; no firm D call. The CDR3 has 15 amino acids. CDR1 is DFQATT, CDR2 SNEGSKA, per germline (reference sequence). The V gene lost 6 bases and the J gene lost 6 bases, with 23 bases spanning the gap. DNA of the CDR3: TGCAGTGCCGCGGGCCCAATAGGGCATGGATCTGAAGCTTTCTTT. It yields the protein CSAAGPIGHGSEAFF.

The rearrangement links TRBV5-1 to TRBJ1-2, with a tentative D call TRBD1 (6 bases). The V and J ends lost 4 bases and 12 bases respectively, with 13 bases between them. CDR1 is SGHRS and CDR2 is YFSETQ in the germline V gene. The CDR3 has 11 residues. The CDR3: CASSVTGGNTF. As DNA, the CDR3 is TGCGCCAGCAGCGTGACGGGGGGCAACACCTTC.

This clonotype has at least ten counts. This chain uses TRBV15 with TRBJ1-1; 9 bases are shared with TRBD1. With V trimmed by 6 bases and J by 1 base, 6 bases remained unmatched. Germline assignment: CDR1 LNHNV and CDR2 YYDKDF (reference sequence). The CDR3 covers 15 residues. The chain's CDR3 is CATRVTGGSNTEAFF. The CDR3 nucleotides read TGTGCCACCAGAGTTACAGGGGGCTCGAACACTGAAGCTTTCTTT.

The rearrangement joins TRBV10-3 to TRBJ2-5; D unclear. The CDR3 runs 13 residues. The V and J ends lost 0 bases and 9 bases respectively, with 11 bases between them. From germline, CDR1 is ENHRY and CDR2 SYGVKD. In nucleotides, the CDR3 is TGTGCCATCAGTGAGTCCTCGAATCAGCCCCAGTACTTC. Protein sequence: CAISESSNQPQYF.

V is TRBV29-1 and J is TRBJ2-7; the D gene is possibly TRBD1 (5 bases). The length of the CDR3 is 13 residues. In germline, CDR1 is SQVTM, CDR2 ANQGSEA. Trimming shortened V by 8 bases and J by 6 bases, and 20 bases separated the two germline ends. In DNA form, the CDR3 reads TGCAGCAGTTATACCAGGGCTCCTGGCGAGCAGTACTTC. Translating gives CSSYTRAPGEQYF.

This clonotype was detected ten times or more. The rearrangement joins TRBV7-8 to TRBJ1-4; TRBD1 is a possible D gene (5 bases). Germline lookup yields CDR1 SGHVS and CDR2 FQNEAQ. The ends were cut back, 3 bases at V and 5 bases at J, with 10 bases in the middle. The CDR3 extends over 14 amino acids. CDR3 loop: CASSLQGVNEKLFF. CDR3 in DNA: TGTGCCAGCAGCTTGCAGGGCGTAAATGAAAAACTGTTTTTT.

This chain uses TRBV30 with TRBJ2-7; unclear D gene. The V gene's germline CDR1 is GTSNPN and CDR2 SVGIG (reference sequence). The CDR3 has 10 amino acids. Trimming left V 4 bases short and J 2 bases short, with 3 bases between. Written as DNA, the CDR3 is TGTGCCTGGAAGACCTACGAGCAGTACTTC. Its translation: CAWKTYEQYF.

This clonotype was recorded a few times. The V call is TRBV27, the J call TRBJ2-7; 10 bases align to TRBD1. With 4 bases clipped from V and 5 bases from J, the junction kept 8 bases outside the gene matches. The CDR3 runs 15 residues. Looked up from germline, CDR1 is MNHEY and CDR2 is SMNVEV (reference sequence). The chain's CDR3 is CASSSDRGQVDEQYF. In DNA form, the CDR3 reads TGTGCCAGCAGTTCAGACAGGGGGCAAGTTGACGAGCAGTACTTC.

This clonotype was detected only a few times. The chain employs TRBV7-2 and TRBJ2-5; 11 nucleotides agree with TRBD2. This CDR3 region has 16 residues. Germline assignment: CDR1 SGHTA and CDR2 FQGNSA. The junction had 10 bases not matched to a gene; V was cut back by 3 bases and J by 7 bases. In DNA, the CDR3 is TGTGCCAGCAGCTTTACGGGTAGCGGGGGGGGCGGGACCCAGTACTTC. Protein sequence: CASSFTGSGGGGTQYF.

The chain links TRBV20-1 to TRBJ2-7; the match to TRBD1 covers 9 bases. V shed 1 base, J shed 4 bases, and the junction held 5 bases outside the gene matches. Germline CDR1 DFQATT, CDR2 SNEGSKA (reference sequence). The CDR3 runs 14 residues. In DNA form, the CDR3 reads TGCAGTGCTAGAGTCTTGGACAGGGGATACGAGCAGTACTTC. Translated: CSARVLDRGYEQYF.

In this sample, this clonotype turned up many times. Here the CDR3 reads CATSRDRGADSYEQYF. Here the CDR3 DNA reads TGTGCCACCAGCAGAGATCGAGGGGCCGACTCCTACGAGCAGTACTTC. The chain has TRBV15 and TRBJ2-7; either TRBD1 or TRBD2 may fit D (5 bases each). Germline CDR1 LNHNV, CDR2 YYDKDF (reference sequence). The CDR3 is made up of 16 amino acids. Trimming pared 0 bases from V and 0 bases from J, leaving 12 bases between.

This clonotype has a count of ten or more. DNA for the CDR3: TGTGCCAGCAGCCAGGGCGGCTATTCACCCCTCCACTTT. It encodes CASSQGGYSPLHF. This chain links TRBV4-2 with TRBJ1-6; D gene ambiguous. V was trimmed by 3 bases and J by 8 bases, leaving 8 bases between them. The CDR3 consists of 13 residues. The germline gives CDR1 LGHNA, CDR2 YNFKEQ.

This rearrangement joins TRBV15 to TRBJ1-1; 9 nucleotides align to TRBD1. Unmatched junction bases numbered 2, after V lost 3 bases and J lost 3 bases. The CDR3 consists of 14 residues. Germline assignment: CDR1 LNHNV and CDR2 YYDKDF (reference sequence). CDR3: CATSSRQGDTEAFF. DNA for the CDR3: TGTGCCACCAGCAGCCGACAGGGGGACACTGAAGCTTTCTTT.

The chain links TRBV9 to TRBJ1-3; tentative D call: TRBD1 (5 bases). V shed 4 bases and J shed 7 bases, with 18 bases lying between them. CDR1 is SGDLS and CDR2 is YYNGEE in the germline V gene. The CDR3 spans 15 residues. CDR3 bases: TGTGCCAGCAGCCCAGCCGGGCTTCGGGGCAACACCATATATTTT. As protein: CASSPAGLRGNTIYF.

This clonotype was counted between two and nine times. This chain uses TRBV10-3 with TRBJ1-1, with 7 positions matching TRBD1. CDR1 is ENHRY and CDR2 is SYGVKD in the germline V gene. Trimming at V came to 3 bases and at J to 7 bases, leaving 5 bases not matched to a gene. CDR3 size: 13 residues. Here the CDR3 reads CAISEDRDGEAFF. DNA for the CDR3: TGTGCCATCAGTGAAGACAGGGACGGTGAAGCTTTCTTT.

Ten or more counts support this clonotype. The chain combines TRBV29-1 with TRBJ2-7, with 10 bases identical to TRBD2. The V and J ends lost 1 base and 5 bases, in that order; junction bases with no gene match: 5. Germline V CDR1 and CDR2: SQVTM, ANQGSEA. This CDR3 contains 14 residues. The CDR3 reads CSVEAGLATNEQYF. The DNA for the CDR3 is TGCAGCGTTGAAGCGGGACTAGCGACTAACGAGCAGTACTTC.

CDR3 sequence: CASSSRSEQFF. The CDR3 region has the DNA TGTGCCAGCAGCTCTCGGTCCGAGCAGTTCTTC. The chain employs TRBV11-2 and TRBJ2-5, with D hard to call. TRBJ2-1 explains the end of the DNA better; the J call may be wrong. CDR3 size: 11 residues. The V gene's germline CDR1 is SGHAT and CDR2 FQNNGV.

The rearrangement links TRBV12-3 or TRBV12-4 to TRBJ2-7; D is unclear. The V end lost 0 bases, the J end lost 4 bases, and 13 bases lay between the germline ends. The CDR3 spans 15 residues. The CDR3 reads CASSLAGPPNYEQYF. In nucleotides, the CDR3 is TGTGCCAGCAGTTTAGCAGGGCCCCCCAATTACGAGCAGTACTTC.

This clonotype came up a few times. The V call is TRBV7-9, the J call TRBJ2-7; TRBD2 aligns across 7 bases. Per the germline V gene, CDR1 is SEHNR and CDR2 is FQNEAQ (reference sequence). The CDR3 spans 18 residues. The V and J ends lost 5 bases and 0 bases, in that order; junction bases with no gene match: 16. For the CDR3, the DNA is TGTGCCAGCAGCCCATTTTTTGCTCCCGGGGGGACCTCCTACGAGCAGTACTTC. This sequence encodes CASSPFFAPGGTSYEQYF.

V gene TRBV5-1 combines with J gene TRBJ1-3; no clear D gene. The CDR3 runs to 15 residues. The ends were cut back, 3 bases at V and 9 bases at J, with 19 bases in the middle. The germline V gene encodes CDR1 SGHRS and CDR2 YFSETQ. The CDR3 nucleotides read TGCGCCAGCAGCTGGGCCAGACGTCAAGGGAGCACCATATATTTT. This codes for CASSWARRQGSTIYF.

This sequence joins TRBV6-2 or TRBV6-3 and TRBJ2-6; D is possibly TRBD1 (6 bases). Germline V lookup: CDR1 MNHEY, CDR2 SVGEGT. This CDR3 region has 15 residues. Trimming removed 8 bases from V and 3 bases from J, with 14 bases in between. CDR3 protein: CASEDRSNGANVLTF. As DNA, the CDR3 is TGTGCCAGCGAAGACAGGTCTAATGGGGCCAACGTCCTGACTTTC.

This clonotype was recorded at least ten times. V is TRBV5-8 and J is TRBJ1-2; no clear D gene. This CDR3 is built from 14 residues. Germline V CDR1 and CDR2: SGHTS, YDEGEE. Trimming pared 1 base from V and 8 bases from J, leaving 15 bases between. In DNA form, the CDR3 reads TGTGCCAGCAGCTTGACGGGAGGCAGCTGGGGCTACACCTTC. The encoded protein is CASSLTGGSWGYTF. Drawing the rest from reference TRBV5-8 and TRBJ1-2, the complete variable domain is EAGVTQSPTHLIKTRGQQATLRCSPISGHTSVYWYQQALGLGLQFLLWYDEGEERNRGNFPPRFSGRQFPNYSSELNVNALELEDSALYLCASSLTGGSWGYTFGSGTRLTVV.

The V gene is TRBV12-3 or TRBV12-4, the J gene TRBJ2-7; 9 nucleotides line up with TRBD1. Unmatched junction bases numbered 7, after V lost 3 bases and J lost 1 base. The CDR3 covers 16 residues. CDR3 residues: CASSFGGQGRSYEQYF. In nucleotides, the CDR3 is TGTGCCAGCAGTTTTGGGGGACAGGGTAGGTCCTACGAGCAGTACTTC.

This clonotype was picked up many times. V is TRBV7-8 and J is TRBJ2-7; a weak D match, TRBD1 (6 bases). V gave up 1 base and J gave up 1 base, with 8 bases separating them. The CDR3 extends over 14 amino acids. Per the germline V gene, CDR1 is SGHVS and CDR2 is FQNEAQ. The CDR3 sequence is CASSLVDRSYEQYF. CDR3 DNA sequence: TGTGCCAGCAGCTTAGTGGACAGATCCTACGAGCAGTACTTC.

The chain has TRBV15 and TRBJ1-1; D gene unclear. This CDR3 is built from 14 residues. The V gene lost 3 bases and the J gene lost 1 base, with 9 bases spanning the gap. Germline V gene data show CDR1 as LNHNV and CDR2 as YYDKDF (reference sequence). As DNA, the CDR3 is TGTGCCACCAGCAGCTTAGACCCGAACACTGAAGCTTTCTTT. Encoded protein: CATSSLDPNTEAFF.